Below are 17 T cell receptor beta chains sequenced from a single sample in a study of beta chain features in type 1 diabetes. Since all of the isolated RNA was reverse transcribed, expressed TCRB transcripts were what got sequenced. The table came from immunoSEQ multiplex PCR; TCRdb's copy has only in-frame clones and leaves some out. The table has approximately 150,000 clones, 10% to 15% seen once. No antigen is known for these receptors. Study-wide points: Significant though moderate, a shortening of TCRB CDR3s appeared in all four CD4+ subsets of Type 1 diabetes patients.

The sample was central memory CD4+ T cells from blood. These receptors originate from a man aged 18 to 29 with type 1 diabetes.

The V gene is TRBV28, the J gene TRBJ2-7, with D perhaps TRBD1 (6 bases). There are 13 residues in the CDR3. The germline V gene encodes CDR1 MDHEN and CDR2 SYDVKM. The V and J ends lost 2 bases and 3 bases respectively, with 8 bases between them. The CDR3 sequence is CASSLSRGYEQYF. CDR3 bases: TGTGCCAGCAGTTTAAGCAGGGGCTACGAGCAGTACTTC.

This clone was counted only a few times. The chain employs TRBV30 and TRBJ2-3, with 13 positions matching TRBD2. This CDR3 is 16 amino acids long. The ends lost 2 bases at V and 3 bases at J; junction bases unmatched: 5. Germline V gene sequence: CDR1 GTSNPN, CDR2 SVGIG (reference sequence). DNA of the CDR3: TGTGCCTGGAGTCCGGGACTAGCGGGGAAGACAGATACGCAGTATTTT. Protein product: CAWSPGLAGKTDTQYF.

The gene calls are TRBV30 and TRBJ2-5; 7 bases agree with TRBD1. There are 15 residues in the CDR3. V shed 1 base and J 4 bases; nucleotides not matched to a gene: 9. CDR1 GTSNPN and CDR2 SVGIG come from the germline V gene (reference sequence). Here the CDR3 reads CAWSGDRDGSETQYF. The CDR3 DNA follows: TGTGCCTGGAGTGGAGACAGGGATGGGTCAGAGACCCAGTACTTC.

This clone has just a few counts. This chain uses TRBV18 with TRBJ2-3; possibly TRBD2 for D (5 bases). The V gene's germline CDR1 is KGHSH and CDR2 LQKENI. The CDR3 has 14 residues. The V and J ends lost 3 bases and 2 bases respectively, with 9 bases between them. This CDR3 is CASSPSTNTDTQYF. The CDR3 region has the DNA TGTGCCAGCTCACCGTCGACTAACACAGATACGCAGTATTTT.

The V and J genes are TRBV5-1 and TRBJ1-6; 7 bases map to TRBD1. Per the germline V gene, CDR1 is SGHRS and CDR2 is YFSETQ. The length of the CDR3 is 15 residues. V was pared by 0 bases and J by 8 bases, with 5 bases of the junction left unmatched. The CDR3 nucleotides read TGCGCCAGCAGCTTGGCCGGGACAGCCGATTCACCCCTCCACTTT. It translates to CASSLAGTADSPLHF. Full variable domain (missing parts from reference TRBV5-1 and TRBJ1-6): KAGVTQTPRYLIKTRGQQVTLSCSPISGHRSVSWYQQTPGQGLQFLFEYFSETQRNKGNFPGRFSGRQFSNSRSEMNVSTLELGDSALYLCASSLAGTADSPLHFGNGTRLTVT.

This clone has more than one count but fewer than ten. This rearrangement joins TRBV7-8 to TRBJ2-7; TRBD2 agrees at 7 bases. Trimming cost V 1 base and J 6 bases; bases outside gene matches: 6. Germline CDR1 and CDR2: SGHVS and FQNEAQ. The CDR3 is 14 amino acids. The CDR3 bases are TGTGCCAGCAGCTTAGGATGGGAGGGCTTCGAGCAGTACTTC. Protein product: CASSLGWEGFEQYF. The whole variable domain, filled in from reference TRBV7-8 and TRBJ2-7, reads GAGVSQSPRYKVAKRGQDVALRCDPISGHVSLFWYQQALGQGPEFLTYFQNEAQLDKSGLPSDRFFAERPEGSVSTLKIQRTQQEDSAVYLCASSLGWEGFEQYFGPGTRLTVT.

This clone was picked up a small number of times. A read error may explain this, as a much larger clone is one base away. The V call is TRBV29-1, the J call TRBJ2-1, with D possibly matching TRBD1 (5 bases). Germline V lookup: CDR1 SQVTM, CDR2 ANQGSEA. CDR3 length: 14 amino acids. Trimming took off 3 bases at V and 4 bases at J, with 13 bases between the two ends. The CDR3 DNA sequence: TGCAGCGTTGATGGCTCAGGGCAATACAATGAGCAGTTCTTC. Amino acid sequence: CSVDGSGQYNEQFF.

The rearrangement uses TRBV5-4 and TRBJ2-3, with a weak D call TRBD2 (6 bases). V was trimmed by 0 bases and J by 0 bases, leaving 11 bases between them. Germline CDR1 SGHNT, CDR2 YYREEE (reference sequence). The CDR3 covers 16 residues. The CDR3 protein is CASSLVRDSSTDTQYF. CDR3 coding DNA: TGTGCCAGCAGCTTGGTGCGGGACTCGAGCACAGATACGCAGTATTTT.

This clone has a handful of counts. The rearrangement uses TRBV2 and TRBJ2-5; 8 bases map to TRBD2. CDR3 length equals 16 residues. V lost 1 base and J lost 0; bases outside the gene matches: 4. The germline gives CDR1 SNHLY, CDR2 FYNNEI. CDR3 in amino acids: CASSEVLAGHQETQYF. In DNA form, the CDR3 reads TGTGCCAGCAGTGAAGTGCTAGCGGGTCACCAAGAGACCCAGTACTTC.

The genes are TRBV7-9 and TRBJ1-1; no firm D call. The length of the CDR3 is 13 residues. CDR1 is SEHNR and CDR2 is FQNEAQ in the germline V gene (reference sequence). Trimming stripped 7 bases from V and 1 base from J, with 10 bases between. The CDR3 protein is CASMRSQNTEAFF. In nucleotides, the CDR3 is TGTGCCAGCATGCGGTCCCAGAACACTGAAGCTTTCTTT.

The genes are TRBV19 and TRBJ2-5; 13 bases are a match to TRBD2. Looked up from germline, CDR1 is LNHDA and CDR2 is SQIVND (reference sequence). V dropped 3 bases and J dropped 2; count of bases not matched to a gene: 3. CDR3 length: 16 residues. The DNA of the CDR3 is TGTGCCAGTAGTATCTCGGGACTAGCGGGGCAAGAGACCCAGTACTTC. Its translation is CASSISGLAGQETQYF.

This chain uses TRBV12-5 with TRBJ1-5, with D maybe TRBD1 (5 bases). The V end was cut by 1 base, the J end by 2 bases, with 9 bases between. The germline CDR1 and CDR2 sequences are LGHNT and FRNRAP. The CDR3 totals 15 residues. The CDR3 DNA is TGTGCTAGTGGTTTGGAGGGGAAAGGCAATCAGCCCCAGCATTTT. As protein: CASGLEGKGNQPQHF.

This clone was picked up a small number of times. The chain has TRBV5-1 and TRBJ2-3; 7 positions agree with TRBD1. J lost 6 bases, V lost 2 bases, and 12 bases had no gene match. The CDR3 loop spans 16 amino acids. The germline CDR1 and CDR2 sequences are SGHRS and YFSETQ. CDR3 bases: TGCGCCAGCAGCTTCTCCTCTGGACAGGCCCGGGATACGCAGTATTTT. Its protein is CASSFSSGQARDTQYF.

This clone was picked up many times. The chain recombines TRBV7-8 with TRBJ2-3, with no clear D. There are 16 residues in the CDR3. Germline V gene lookup returns CDR1 SGHVS and CDR2 FQNEAQ. With 4 bases removed from V and 2 bases from J, the gap between germline ends came to 16 bases. The DNA of the CDR3 is TGTGCCAGCAGCTCTGAACAACTAAAACTCACAGATACGCAGTATTTT. Protein sequence: CASSSEQLKLTDTQYF.

The table lists this clone with a few counts. The V and J genes are TRBV7-9 and TRBJ2-5, with D possibly matching TRBD2 (6 bases). V lost 8 bases and J lost 0, with 7 bases in between. Germline CDR1 reads SEHNR; CDR2 reads FQNEAQ (reference sequence). This CDR3 has 12 residues. CDR3 DNA: TGTGCCAGCGGGGGGAACCAAGAGACCCAGTACTTC. It encodes CASGGNQETQYF. The full variable domain, its missing parts supplied by reference TRBV7-9 and TRBJ2-5, is DTGVSQNPRHKITKRGQNVTFRCDPISEHNRLYWYRQTLGQGPEFLTYFQNEAQLEKSRLLSDRFSAERPKGSFSTLEIQRTEQGDSAMYLCASGGNQETQYFGPGTRLLVL.

This clone has only a few counts. This rearrangement joins TRBV5-1 to TRBJ2-3; perhaps TRBD1 as D (5 bases). The CDR3 totals 14 residues. The germline V gene has CDR1 SGHRS and CDR2 YFSETQ. V was clipped by 4 bases and J by 2 bases, with 11 bases between them. In DNA form, the CDR3 reads TGCGCCAGCAGCCTCGGACACAACACAGATACGCAGTATTTT. This encodes CASSLGHNTDTQYF.

This clone came up a few times. The J gene is TRBJ1-2, the V gene TRBV5-4; D possibly corresponds to TRBD1 (5 bases). V lost 3 bases to trimming and J lost 2 bases, with 14 bases between them. Germline V gene data show CDR1 as SGHNT and CDR2 as YYREEE (reference sequence). The CDR3 runs 15 residues. This CDR3 is CASSWDLTENYGYTF. The CDR3 bases are TGTGCCAGCAGCTGGGATTTGACAGAAAACTATGGCTACACCTTC.